This paragraph covers one T cell receptor beta chain sequence. The data were obtained in a study of blood T cell repertoires in COVID-19. Produced via immunoSEQ multiplex PCR; TCRdb's table is partial and in-frame only. This table has 35,000 to 50,000 clones, approximately 84% appearing once. Germline CDR1 MDHEN, CDR2 SYDVKM. This CDR3 is built from 15 residues. The trim removed 6 bases at V and 0 bases at J, leaving 5 bases unmatched. The chain has TRBV28 and TRBJ2-1; 7 bases agree with TRBD1. The TCR comes from a woman between 65 and 79 years old in a cohort sampled during active COVID-19. The sequenced sample consisted of peripheral blood. The CDR3 here is CASSTDRVSYNEQFF. In DNA, the CDR3 is TGTGCCAGCAGCACCGACAGGGTCTCCTACAATGAGCAGTTCTTC.